A single T cell receptor beta chain is shown here with its context. No antigen is known for it. This sample stems from a study of shared clonotypes between healthy human individuals. In the naive CD8 group, cells lacked CD45RO and were positively selected for CCR7, so terminally differentiated effector memory CD45RA+ cells were left out. All participating donors were Caucasian adults from Nashville, Tennessee. Clones were sequenced by immunoSEQ multiplex PCR, and TCRdb holds only the in-frame ones, with some missing. The data contain some 2,000,000 clones, about 95% of them singletons. Findings and caveats of the study: The study generally estimated greater richness for naive than memory subsets. The diversity represented, both genetic and in exposure history, was limited by few donors. Rarefaction curves obtained for sorted subsets showed sequencing incomplete despite large depth.

The CDR3 consists of 16 residues. The germline CDR1 and CDR2 sequences are SGHRS and YFSETQ. V was clipped by 0 bases and J by 4 bases, with 16 bases between them. The sample comprised naive CD8+ T cells sorted from blood. The V gene is TRBV5-1, the J gene TRBJ1-2; perhaps TRBD1 as D (6 bases). The clonotype comes from a man aged 18 to 35 in good health. CDR3 region: CASSLGGPEGGYGYTF. DNA for the CDR3: TGCGCCAGCAGCTTGGGCGGACCGGAGGGGGGCTATGGCTACACCTTC. Looking up the rest from reference TRBV5-1 and TRBJ1-2 gives the full variable domain: KAGVTQTPRYLIKTRGQQVTLSCSPISGHRSVSWYQQTPGQGLQFLFEYFSETQRNKGNFPGRFSGRQFSNSRSEMNVSTLELGDSALYLCASSLGGPEGGYGYTFGSGTRLTVV.